A selection of T cell receptor beta chains follows, all from one sample in a study of identical twins. TCRdb re-called the 5' RACE reads through MiXCR, storing one row per CDR3 protein. This table has about 920,000 distinct CDR3 sequences, approximately 13% appearing once. This sample was shared with a second study, whose subject was yellow fever vaccine responses in identical twins.

Sequencing was performed on PBMCs. The receptors here all came from a woman aged 18 to 35 in good health. Each CDR3 is given without its conserved first and last residue. Each record gives: J gene, CDR3 length, V gene, D gene, CDR3 protein. A D gene is named only where the DNA matches it firmly.

TRBJ2-3 | 13 | TRBV7-6 | - | ASSLNGGLTDTQY
TRBJ1-1 | 14 | TRBV12-3/TRBV12-4 | TRBD1 | ASSAGQGARNTEAF
TRBJ2-1 | 11 | TRBV24-1 | TRBD1 | ATSDPRGPEQF
TRBJ1-2 | 12 | TRBV12-3/TRBV12-4 | TRBD1 | ASSLYEGASGYT
TRBJ1-2 | 11 | TRBV7-6 | - | ASSFQAKDGYT
TRBJ2-3 | 11 | TRBV11-3 | - | ASSLPQSPTQY
TRBJ2-3 | 11 | TRBV28 | - | ASSTPRKDTQY
TRBJ1-4 | 13 | TRBV6-1 | - | ASVSSRGRGEKLF
TRBJ2-7 | 11 | TRBV6-2/TRBV6-3 | - | ASSYRSGGEQY
TRBJ2-5 | 11 | TRBV29-1 | - | SVEAGGRETQY
TRBJ2-1 | 15 | TRBV3-1 | - | ASSQARTVRVQDEQF